This T cell receptor (beta chain) is drawn from a study of cytomegalovirus exposure and HLA in healthy donors. Study details: The approximately 120 validation repertoires, a later analysis reported, used the same platform as the roughly 610 first-cohort repertoires.

The V gene's germline CDR1 is SGHDT and CDR2 YYEEEE. V lost 0 bases, J lost 4 bases, and 7 bases lay in between. The CDR3 totals 13 residues. A word on this clone: Its specificity is not known.

TCRdb keeps only in-frame clones here, not all; method: immunoSEQ multiplex PCR. The sample gives 110,000 to 150,000 clones, about 94% of which show up once; less than 2% is in the top ten. Findings and caveats of the study: In vitro data verified a few CMV-associated chains as specific for CMV antigens. Generally TCR sequences proved uncommon, though certain public TCRs appeared in numerous donors. Among TCR beta chains, those listed as cytomegalovirus-associated numbered fewer than 200.

This chain uses TRBV5-6 with TRBJ2-5, with D hard to call. The TCR originated in a man younger than 35 in good health and CMV-seropositive. Sequencing used PBMCs. In DNA, the CDR3 is TGTGCCAGCAGCTTGGCCGCGTCAGAGACCCAGTACTTC. It specifies CASSLAASETQYF.